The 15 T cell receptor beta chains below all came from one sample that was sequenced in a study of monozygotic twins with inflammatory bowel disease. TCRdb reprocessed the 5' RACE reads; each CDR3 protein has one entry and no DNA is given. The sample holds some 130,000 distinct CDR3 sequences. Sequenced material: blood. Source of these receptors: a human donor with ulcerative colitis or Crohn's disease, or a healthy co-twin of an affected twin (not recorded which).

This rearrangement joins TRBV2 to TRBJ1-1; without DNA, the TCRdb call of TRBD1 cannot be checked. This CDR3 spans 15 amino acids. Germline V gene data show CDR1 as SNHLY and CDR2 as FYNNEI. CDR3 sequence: CASSELGQLNTEAFF.

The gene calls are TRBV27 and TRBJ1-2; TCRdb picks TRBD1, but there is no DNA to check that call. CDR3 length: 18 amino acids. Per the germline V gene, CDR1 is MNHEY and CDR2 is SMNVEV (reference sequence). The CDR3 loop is CASSLVPGQGAGSGGYTF.

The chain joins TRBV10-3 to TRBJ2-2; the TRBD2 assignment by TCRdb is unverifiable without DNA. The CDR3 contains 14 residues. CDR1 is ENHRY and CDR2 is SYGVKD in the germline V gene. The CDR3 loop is CAISSSGSVGELFF.

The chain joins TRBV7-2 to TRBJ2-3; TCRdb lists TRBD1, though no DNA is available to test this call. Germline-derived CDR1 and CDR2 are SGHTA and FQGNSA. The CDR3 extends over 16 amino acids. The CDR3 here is CASSVHRGFSTDTQYF.

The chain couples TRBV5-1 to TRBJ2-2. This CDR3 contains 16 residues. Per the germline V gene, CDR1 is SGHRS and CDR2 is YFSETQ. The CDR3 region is CASSLEVDIRAGELFF.

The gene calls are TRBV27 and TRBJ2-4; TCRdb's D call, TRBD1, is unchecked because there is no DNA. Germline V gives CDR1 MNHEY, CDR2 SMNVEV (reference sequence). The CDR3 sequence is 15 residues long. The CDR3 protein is CASSYGPFGKNIQYF.

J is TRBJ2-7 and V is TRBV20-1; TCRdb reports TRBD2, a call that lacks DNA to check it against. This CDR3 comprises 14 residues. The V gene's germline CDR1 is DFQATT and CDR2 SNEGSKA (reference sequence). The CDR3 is CSAGPAGSSYEQYF.

Here the CDR3 reads CASSLVGPNNQPQHF. V usage is TRBV12-3 or TRBV12-4 and J usage is TRBJ1-5. The CDR3 contains 15 residues.

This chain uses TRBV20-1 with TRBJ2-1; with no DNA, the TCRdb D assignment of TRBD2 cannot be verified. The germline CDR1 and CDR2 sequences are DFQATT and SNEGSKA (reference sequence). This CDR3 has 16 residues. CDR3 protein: CSARQERADPYNEQFF.

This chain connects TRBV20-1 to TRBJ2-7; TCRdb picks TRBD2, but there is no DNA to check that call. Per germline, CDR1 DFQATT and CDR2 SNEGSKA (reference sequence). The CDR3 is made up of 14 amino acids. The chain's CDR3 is CSARRQGDIYEQYF.

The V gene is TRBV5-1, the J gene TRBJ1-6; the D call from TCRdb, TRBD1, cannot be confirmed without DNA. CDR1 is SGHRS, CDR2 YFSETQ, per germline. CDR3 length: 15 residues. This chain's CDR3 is CASSLVQGYNSPLHF.

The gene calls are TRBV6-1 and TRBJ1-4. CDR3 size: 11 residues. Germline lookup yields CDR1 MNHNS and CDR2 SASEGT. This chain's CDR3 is CASSESLHLFF.

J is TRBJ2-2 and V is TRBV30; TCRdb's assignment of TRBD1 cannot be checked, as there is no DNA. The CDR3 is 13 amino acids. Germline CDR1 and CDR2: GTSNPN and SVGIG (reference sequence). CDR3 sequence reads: CAWKGTSTGELFF. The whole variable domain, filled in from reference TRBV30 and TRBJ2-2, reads SQTIHQWPATLVQPVGSPLSLECTVEGTSNPNLYWYRQAAGRGLQLLFYSVGIGQISSEVPQNLSASRPQDRQFILSSKKLLLSDSGFYLCAWKGTSTGELFFGEGSRLTVL.

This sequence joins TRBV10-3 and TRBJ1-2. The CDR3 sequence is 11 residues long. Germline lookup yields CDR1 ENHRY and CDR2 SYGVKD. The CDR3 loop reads CAISESSGYTF.

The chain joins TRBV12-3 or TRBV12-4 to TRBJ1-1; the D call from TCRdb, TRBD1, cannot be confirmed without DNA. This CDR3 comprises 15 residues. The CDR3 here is CASSLLQGRDTEAFF.